Following are 31 T cell receptor beta chains from one sample sequenced in a study of radiation and T cells in renal cell carcinoma. Time point given: baseline pretreatment blood. The treatment was: 15 Gy SBRT to primary tumor, nephrectomy 4 weeks later. The repertoire was sequenced with immunoSEQ multiplex PCR; TCRdb's copy has only in-frame clones and lacks some. This table has approximately 120,000 clones, approximately 80% appearing once. Specimen: blood, collected from a patient whose treatment included radiotherapy and nephrectomy. The receptor source for this set is a woman aged 60 to 75 with renal cell carcinoma.

In this sample, this clone turned up a few times. The gene calls are TRBV6-6 and TRBJ1-2; D ambiguous. V was shortened by 5 bases and J by 8 bases, with 18 bases between the two germline ends. The V gene's germline CDR1 is MNHNY and CDR2 SVGAGI (reference sequence). This CDR3 spans 14 amino acids. The CDR3 sequence is CASSPQVGYGGYTF. In DNA form, the CDR3 reads TGTGCCAGCAGTCCACAAGTCGGATACGGCGGCTACACCTTC.

The chain has TRBV6-4 and TRBJ2-2; weak D call: TRBD2 (5 bases). Germline V gives CDR1 MRHNA, CDR2 SNTAGT. V lost 7 bases, J lost 2 bases, and 17 bases lay in between. The CDR3 extends over 16 amino acids. The CDR3 reads CASTPETGINTGELFF. The CDR3 region has the DNA TGTGCCAGCACCCCCGAGACCGGGATTAACACCGGGGAGCTGTTTTTT.

This chain uses TRBV6-5 with TRBJ1-5, with a weak D call TRBD1 (5 bases). Per germline, CDR1 MNHEY and CDR2 SVGAGI. The CDR3 covers 14 residues. Trimming removed 4 bases from V and 6 bases from J, with 13 bases in between. In nucleotides, the CDR3 is TGTGCCAGCAGTTTCGCCGGTGGGGGTCAGCCCCAGCATTTT. This codes for CASSFAGGGQPQHF.

The chain joins TRBV27 to TRBJ1-1, with D tentatively TRBD1 (5 bases). CDR3 length equals 14 residues. V was shortened by 2 bases and J by 4 bases, with 11 bases between the two germline ends. Germline V gene lookup returns CDR1 MNHEY and CDR2 SMNVEV (reference sequence). The CDR3 loop reads CASSLVPGPTEAFF. CDR3 sequence (DNA): TGTGCCAGCAGTTTAGTTCCAGGGCCCACTGAAGCTTTCTTT.

The chain combines TRBV25-1 with TRBJ2-5, with D hard to call. The CDR3 has 15 amino acids. V lost 5 bases, J lost 1 base, and 14 bases lay in between. Germline CDR1 MGHDK, CDR2 SYGVNS. CDR3 loop: CASSFPTDLQETQYF. The CDR3 DNA is TGTGCCAGCAGTTTCCCTACGGACCTCCAAGAGACCCAGTACTTC.

As for this clone: The sample has other DNA sequences that encode this CDR3 too. This rearrangement joins TRBV7-3 to TRBJ1-1, with D perhaps TRBD1 (6 bases). V was clipped by 5 bases and J by 4 bases, with 11 bases between them. The V gene's germline CDR1 is SGHTA and CDR2 FQGTGA. CDR3 length: 13 amino acids. CDR3 amino acids: CASSRGAGTEAFF. The CDR3 DNA reads as TGTGCCAGCAGCCGGGGGGCGGGCACTGAAGCTTTCTTT.

In its sample, this clone was seen a few times. V usage is TRBV15 and J usage is TRBJ2-7; D gene ambiguous. The CDR3 covers 15 residues. The V gene's germline CDR1 is LNHNV and CDR2 YYDKDF (reference sequence). V lost 2 bases and J 3 bases, leaving 14 bases between the germline ends. The CDR3 nucleotides are TGTGCCACCAGCAGATCACCGAATGACGGCTACGAGCAGTACTTC. It specifies CATSRSPNDGYEQYF.

This chain joins TRBV27 and TRBJ2-1, with D possibly matching TRBD2 (5 bases). Germline lookup yields CDR1 MNHEY and CDR2 SMNVEV (reference sequence). CDR3 length: 15 residues. Trimming stripped 1 base from V and 7 bases from J, with 14 bases between. The CDR3 is CASSLWGEGWNEQFF. CDR3 DNA sequence: TGTGCCAGCAGTTTATGGGGAGAGGGATGGAATGAGCAGTTCTTC.

This clone occurred once. The chain couples TRBV5-1 to TRBJ2-5; 12 nucleotides line up with TRBD2. V shed 0 bases and J 5 bases; nucleotides not matched to a gene: 17. This CDR3 comprises 20 residues. The V gene's germline CDR1 is SGHRS and CDR2 YFSETQ. CDR3 protein: CASSLDGRLAGGPGRETQYF. The DNA of the CDR3 is TGCGCCAGCAGCTTGGATGGTCGGCTAGCGGGAGGGCCGGGTAGGGAGACCCAGTACTTC.

V and J are TRBV19 and TRBJ2-3, with D unresolved. Germline CDR1 reads LNHDA; CDR2 reads SQIVND (reference sequence). The CDR3 is made up of 14 amino acids. Trimming took 6 bases from V and 1 from J, leaving 11 bases between them. CDR3 amino acids: CASRGPTGTDTQYF. CDR3 nucleotide sequence: TGTGCCAGTAGGGGCCCAACAGGCACAGATACGCAGTATTTT.

The V gene is TRBV28, the J gene TRBJ2-7; D is perhaps TRBD1 (5 bases). In germline, CDR1 is MDHEN, CDR2 SYDVKM. The CDR3 consists of 17 residues. V lost 2 bases and J 2 bases, leaving 19 bases between the germline ends. CDR3 nucleotides: TGTGCCAGCAGTTTAAGGGCAGCTAGGGGCTCTACCTACGAGCAGTACTTC. This translates into CASSLRAARGSTYEQYF.

This clone was seen a single time. V usage is TRBV13 and J usage is TRBJ2-7, with 10 bases aligning to TRBD1. Germline trimming cut 3 bases from V and 4 bases from J; bases unmatched to any gene: 12. CDR3 length equals 17 residues. The germline V gene encodes CDR1 PRHDT and CDR2 FYEKMQ (reference sequence). The CDR3 is CASSFYLSGQGLYEQYF. In nucleotides, the CDR3 is TGTGCCAGCAGCTTTTATTTATCGGGACAGGGGCTATACGAGCAGTACTTC.

The V and J genes are TRBV7-6 and TRBJ2-3; a weak D match, TRBD2 (7 bases). Trimming cost V 5 bases and J 4 bases, with 16 bases left between them. Germline V gives CDR1 SGHVS, CDR2 FNYEAQ. This CDR3 is 15 amino acids long. CDR3 DNA: TGTGCCAGCAGCCCCGAGGCGGGGGCCTCAGATACGCAGTATTTT. As protein: CASSPEAGASDTQYF.

This clone appeared once. The rearrangement joins TRBV7-3 to TRBJ2-5, with a weak D call TRBD2 (5 bases). This CDR3 has 15 residues. CDR1 is SGHTA and CDR2 is FQGTGA in the germline V gene. The V gene lost 1 base and the J gene lost 3 bases, with 12 bases spanning the gap. CDR3 sequence: CASSLKGWEKETQYF. The CDR3 region has the DNA TGTGCCAGCAGCTTAAAAGGTTGGGAGAAAGAGACCCAGTACTTC.

V is TRBV27 and J is TRBJ2-7, with D perhaps being TRBD1 or TRBD2 (5 bases each). The germline gives CDR1 MNHEY, CDR2 SMNVEV (reference sequence). The CDR3 sequence is 14 residues long. V was cut by 2 bases and J by 0 bases, with 8 bases left in between. Written as DNA, the CDR3 is TGTGCCAGCAGTTTAGGGACGTACTCCTACGAGCAGTACTTC. Amino acids: CASSLGTYSYEQYF.

The chain uses TRBV4-1 and TRBJ1-2; TRBD1 aligns across 7 bases. This CDR3 region has 16 residues. V dropped 1 base and J dropped 4; count of bases not matched to a gene: 9. The germline V gene encodes CDR1 MGHRA and CDR2 YSYEKL. The CDR3: CASSQVSGQNFYGYTF. CDR3 nucleotide sequence: TGCGCCAGCAGCCAAGTTTCGGGACAGAACTTCTATGGCTACACCTTC.

The count of this clone is one. The chain recombines TRBV7-9 with TRBJ2-7, with D possibly TRBD2 on 6 matching bases. Germline V gene sequence: CDR1 SEHNR, CDR2 FQNEAQ (reference sequence). V was pared by 5 bases and J by 3 bases, with 17 bases between. CDR3 size: 15 residues. CDR3 nucleotide sequence: TGTGCCAGCAGCCCGCGGGGCACGGCAGTCTACGAGCAGTACTTC. It translates to CASSPRGTAVYEQYF.

The gene calls are TRBV5-1 and TRBJ2-2, with D perhaps being TRBD1 or TRBD2 (5 bases each). V was pared by 7 bases and J by 5 bases, with 18 bases between. Germline loops: CDR1 SGHRS, CDR2 YFSETQ. The CDR3 extends over 15 amino acids. The CDR3 DNA reads TGCGCCAGCTCTCGGGGCAGGGTAGGAACCGGGGAGCTGTTTTTT. Translating gives CASSRGRVGTGELFF. The entire variable domain, with the rest obtained from reference TRBV5-1 and TRBJ2-2, is as follows: KAGVTQTPRYLIKTRGQQVTLSCSPISGHRSVSWYQQTPGQGLQFLFEYFSETQRNKGNFPGRFSGRQFSNSRSEMNVSTLELGDSALYLCASSRGRVGTGELFFGEGSRLTVL.

This clone has only a few counts. The V gene is TRBV13, the J gene TRBJ1-1, with 8 positions matching TRBD1. From germline, CDR1 is PRHDT and CDR2 FYEKMQ (reference sequence). The junction had 7 bases not matched to a gene; V was cut back by 4 bases and J by 0 bases. This CDR3 comprises 16 residues. In DNA, the CDR3 is TGTGCCAGCAGCTCATCGGACAGGGTCATGAACACTGAAGCTTTCTTT. Translating gives CASSSSDRVMNTEAFF.

This rearrangement joins TRBV19 to TRBJ2-1, with TRBD2 identical over 9 bases. Trimming removed 3 bases from V and 1 base from J; junction bases left unmatched: 7. Germline CDR1 reads LNHDA; CDR2 reads SQIVND (reference sequence). CDR3 length: 17 amino acids. This CDR3 reads CASSIDSGRGSYNEQFF. The CDR3 nucleotides read TGTGCCAGTAGTATTGATAGCGGGAGAGGTTCCTACAATGAGCAGTTCTTC.

CDR3 residues: CASSQDRVQETQYF. The CDR3 bases are TGTGCCAGCAGCCAAGACAGGGTCCAAGAGACCCAGTACTTC. This sequence joins TRBV4-2 and TRBJ2-5; weak D call: TRBD1 (5 bases). Germline lookup yields CDR1 LGHNA and CDR2 YNFKEQ. V was trimmed by 0 bases and J by 1 base, leaving 6 bases between them. The CDR3 consists of 14 residues.

This clone was counted a single time. The chain joins TRBV6-5 to TRBJ2-1; D perhaps matches TRBD2 (6 bases). This CDR3 comprises 14 residues. Germline V lookup: CDR1 MNHEY, CDR2 SVGAGI. Trimming pared 5 bases from V and 5 bases from J, leaving 13 bases between. The CDR3 nucleotides read TGTGCCAGCAGTATCTGGGGGGTTAACAATGAGCAGTTCTTC. Translation gives CASSIWGVNNEQFF.

This chain uses TRBV9 with TRBJ2-1, with a weak D call TRBD2 (6 bases). Trimming shortened V by 4 bases and J by 2 bases, and 16 bases separated the two germline ends. The CDR3 length is 16 residues. The V gene's germline CDR1 is SGDLS and CDR2 YYNGEE. Here the CDR3 reads CASSSIAELAYNEQFF. In DNA form, the CDR3 reads TGTGCCAGCAGCTCCATAGCGGAGTTAGCCTACAATGAGCAGTTCTTC.

The J gene is TRBJ1-5, the V gene TRBV7-8, with D hard to call. CDR3 length: 15 amino acids. Germline V gene lookup returns CDR1 SGHVS and CDR2 FQNEAQ. Trimming took 2 bases from V and 4 from J, leaving 12 bases between them. The CDR3 region has the DNA TGTGCCAGCAGCTTAACGCACGAGCATAATCAGCCCCAGCATTTT. Amino acid sequence: CASSLTHEHNQPQHF.

This chain uses TRBV30 with TRBJ1-6, with TRBD1 identical over 8 bases. The V gene end was trimmed by 4 bases and the J gene end by 10 bases; junction bases not matched to a gene: 12. Germline V CDR1 and CDR2: GTSNPN, SVGIG (reference sequence). The CDR3 spans 15 residues. DNA for the CDR3: TGTGCCTGGAACAAGGGACAGGCCAGGGGATCACCCCTCCACTTT. Protein product: CAWNKGQARGSPLHF.

The V call is TRBV4-1, the J call TRBJ1-5; D gene uncertain. From germline, CDR1 is MGHRA and CDR2 YSYEKL. With 3 bases removed from V and 7 bases from J, the gap between germline ends came to 16 bases. This CDR3 has 15 amino acids. The chain's CDR3 is CASSQSVRTGQPQHF. The CDR3 DNA reads TGCGCCAGCAGCCAGAGTGTCAGGACGGGGCAGCCCCAGCATTTT.

J is TRBJ2-7 and V is TRBV27; 11 bases are a match to TRBD1. V lost 3 bases, J lost 1 base, and 2 bases stayed unmatched. The CDR3 has 15 residues. CDR1 and CDR2 from the germline V gene are MNHEY and SMNVEV (reference sequence). The CDR3 loop is CASSLGQGESYEQYF. DNA of the CDR3: TGTGCCAGCAGTTTGGGACAGGGGGAATCCTACGAGCAGTACTTC.

The chain couples TRBV19 to TRBJ1-5, with 9 positions matching TRBD1. The CDR3 loop spans 14 amino acids. V was clipped by 5 bases and J by 6 bases; unmatched bases: 5. Germline V lookup: CDR1 LNHDA, CDR2 SQIVND (reference sequence). CDR3 nucleotide sequence: TGTGCCAGTAGTTCGACAGGGGGTGGTCAGCCCCAGCATTTT. It translates to CASSSTGGGQPQHF. Full variable domain (remainder filled in from reference TRBV19 and TRBJ1-5): DGGITQSPKYLFRKEGQNVTLSCEQNLNHDAMYWYRQDPGQGLRLIYYSQIVNDFQKGDIAEGYSVSREKKESFPLTVTSAQKNPTAFYLCASSSTGGGQPQHFGDGTRLSIL.

The chain recombines TRBV18 with TRBJ2-5; D is ambiguous. This CDR3 region has 12 residues. The V gene's germline CDR1 is KGHSH and CDR2 LQKENI. V lost 4 bases and J lost 0, with 3 bases in between. In nucleotides, the CDR3 is TGTGCCAGCTCACAGTACCAAGAGACCCAGTACTTC. Translating gives CASSQYQETQYF.

The chain recombines TRBV19 with TRBJ1-2, with D unclear. The V gene lost 0 bases and the J gene lost 4 bases, with 12 bases spanning the gap. This CDR3 spans 15 amino acids. Per germline, CDR1 LNHDA and CDR2 SQIVND (reference sequence). The CDR3 reads CASSIDRARVYGYTF. CDR3 nucleotide sequence: TGTGCCAGTAGTATAGATCGGGCACGCGTCTATGGCTACACCTTC.

This clone was seen more than once but under ten times. CDR3 region: CASSYSRGRNYGYTF. The CDR3 DNA is TGTGCCAGCAGTTACTCACGGGGCCGAAACTATGGCTACACCTTC. The J gene is TRBJ1-2, the V gene TRBV6-5, with a possible D match to TRBD1 (5 bases). V lost 0 bases and J lost 2, with 10 bases in between. CDR3 size: 15 residues. Per the germline V gene, CDR1 is MNHEY and CDR2 is SVGAGI.